Listed here are 9 T cell receptor beta chains from one sample, sequenced in a study of cytomegalovirus exposure and HLA in healthy donors. The PCR contained 60 Vbeta and 13 Jbeta primers. Sequenced by immunoSEQ multiplex PCR; TCRdb stores in-frame clones only, minus some. The sample carries just under 45,000 clones, roughly half recorded once. Material: PBMCs. All receptors come from a man aged 55 to 70 in good health and CMV-seronegative.

The chain couples TRBV30 to TRBJ2-3; 8 nucleotides match TRBD1. The trim removed 3 bases at V and 2 bases at J, leaving 4 bases unmatched. Germline CDR1 reads GTSNPN; CDR2 reads SVGIG (reference sequence). This CDR3 region has 14 residues. As DNA, the CDR3 is TGTGCCTGGAGACAGGGGGGAGACACAGATACGCAGTATTTT. Translated, it gives CAWRQGGDTDTQYF.

V and J are TRBV7-9 and TRBJ1-1; 7 bases agree with TRBD1. With 5 bases clipped from V and 4 bases from J, the junction kept 4 bases outside the gene matches. The CDR3 consists of 13 residues. Germline lookup yields CDR1 SEHNR and CDR2 FQNEAQ (reference sequence). The chain's CDR3 is CASSLSGGTEAFF. CDR3 nucleotides: TGTGCCAGCAGCCTGTCAGGGGGCACTGAAGCTTTCTTT.

In its sample, this clone was seen a few times. This sequence joins TRBV15 and TRBJ1-5; no definite D call. In germline, CDR1 is LNHNV, CDR2 YYDKDF (reference sequence). The CDR3 runs 14 residues. V shed 3 bases and J shed 6 bases, with 12 bases lying between them. Written as DNA, the CDR3 is TGTGCCACCAGCAGCTCGGGTTTCGGTCAGCCCCAGCATTTT. Its protein is CATSSSGFGQPQHF. Variable domain in full (rest from reference TRBV15 and TRBJ1-5): DAMVIQNPRYQVTQFGKPVTLSCSQTLNHNVMYWYQQKSSQAPKLLFHYYDKDFNNEADTPDNFQSRRPNTSFCFLDIRSPGLGDTAMYLCATSSSGFGQPQHFGDGTRLSIL.

The V call is TRBV28, the J call TRBJ1-5; possible D gene TRBD1, 6 bases. CDR3 size: 13 residues. Germline CDR1 MDHEN, CDR2 SYDVKM. The germline V and J ends were trimmed by 5 bases and 7 bases, with 12 bases remaining between them. The CDR3 region has the DNA TGTGCCAGCAGTGGAACCAGGGGACAGCCCCAGCATTTT. Translation gives CASSGTRGQPQHF.

This clone was picked up a small number of times. The genes are TRBV7-9 and TRBJ1-2; weak D call: TRBD1 (5 bases). CDR1 is SEHNR and CDR2 is FQNEAQ in the germline V gene (reference sequence). V lost 1 base and J lost 6, with 9 bases in between. The length of the CDR3 is 13 residues. The CDR3 nucleotides are TGTGCCAGCAGCTTAGGGGCAGGGAATGGCTACACCTTC. Translated, it gives CASSLGAGNGYTF.

The CDR3 here is CASSPLFTEAFF. CDR3 sequence (DNA): TGTGCCAGCAGCCCCCTTTTCACTGAAGCTTTCTTT. The chain links TRBV7-2 to TRBJ1-1; D remains unclear. The germline V gene encodes CDR1 SGHTA and CDR2 FQGNSA. The CDR3 length is 12 residues. V dropped 5 bases and J dropped 4 bases, with 8 bases sitting between them.

The CDR3 DNA reads TGTGCCAGCAGCTTAGTGTCGAGGGGGGAGCTGTTTTTT. Protein product: CASSLVSRGELFF. This chain joins TRBV7-9 and TRBJ2-2; D remains ambiguous. The V end lost 1 base, the J end lost 8 bases, and 8 bases lay between the germline ends. The CDR3 covers 13 residues. Germline V gene data show CDR1 as SEHNR and CDR2 as FQNEAQ (reference sequence). The complete variable domain, with remaining parts taken from reference TRBV7-9 and TRBJ2-2, reads DTGVSQNPRHKITKRGQNVTFRCDPISEHNRLYWYRQTLGQGPEFLTYFQNEAQLEKSRLLSDRFSAERPKGSFSTLEIQRTEQGDSAMYLCASSLVSRGELFFGEGSRLTVL.

The chain links TRBV2 to TRBJ1-6; the D is unclear. Per germline, CDR1 SNHLY and CDR2 FYNNEI. With 7 bases removed from V and 10 bases from J, the gap between germline ends came to 8 bases. CDR3 length: 11 amino acids. CDR3 protein: CASTVESPLHF. In DNA, the CDR3 is TGTGCCAGCACCGTGGAGTCACCCCTCCACTTT.

The chain is built from TRBV6-5 and TRBJ2-5, with no clear D. Trimming shortened V by 0 bases and J by 2 bases, and 7 bases separated the two germline ends. The germline V gene has CDR1 MNHEY and CDR2 SVGAGI. The CDR3 length is 14 residues. DNA of the CDR3: TGTGCCAGCAGTTACTCGGTCGGTCAAGAGACCCAGTACTTC. As protein: CASSYSVGQETQYF.